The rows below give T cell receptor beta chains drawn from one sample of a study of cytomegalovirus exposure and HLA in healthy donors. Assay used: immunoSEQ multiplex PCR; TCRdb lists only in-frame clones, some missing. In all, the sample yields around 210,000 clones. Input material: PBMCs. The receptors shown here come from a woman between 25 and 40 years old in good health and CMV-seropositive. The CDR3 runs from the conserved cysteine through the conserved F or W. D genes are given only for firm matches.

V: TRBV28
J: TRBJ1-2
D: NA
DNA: TGTGCCAGCAGTGCGACAGAGCGTGGCTACACCTTC
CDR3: CASSATERGYTF

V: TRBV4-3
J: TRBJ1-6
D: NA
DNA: TGCGCCAGCAGCCAAGCCCCCAGGGGAAATAATTCACCCCTCCACTTT
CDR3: CASSQAPRGNNSPLHF

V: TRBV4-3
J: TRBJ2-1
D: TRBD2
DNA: TGCGCCAGCAGCCAAGACCTAGCGGGCTGGAATGAGCAGTTCTTC
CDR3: CASSQDLAGWNEQFF

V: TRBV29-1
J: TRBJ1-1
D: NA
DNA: TGCAGCGTTCGTACCGGGAGAACGAACACTGAAGCTTTCTTT
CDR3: CSVRTGRTNTEAFF

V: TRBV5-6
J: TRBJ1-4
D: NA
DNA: TGTGCCAGCAGCTTGGTAGGGGTAACTAATGAAAAACTGTTTTTT
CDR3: CASSLVGVTNEKLFF

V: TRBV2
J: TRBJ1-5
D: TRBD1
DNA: TGTGCCAGCTGCAAGGGACAGAATAGCAATCAGCCCCAGCATTTT
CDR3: CASCKGQNSNQPQHF

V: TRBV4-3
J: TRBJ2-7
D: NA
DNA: TGCGCCAGCAGCCAAGACGCGGGGGCGCCGTACGAGCAGTACTTC
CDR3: CASSQDAGAPYEQYF

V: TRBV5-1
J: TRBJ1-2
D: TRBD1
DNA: TGCGCCAGCAGCAGACAGGGATCTGGCTACACCTTC
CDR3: CASSRQGSGYTF

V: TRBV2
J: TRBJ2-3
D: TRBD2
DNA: TGTGCCAGGGCTCACCGGCTAGCGGGGAGGGGCACAGATACGCAGTATTTT
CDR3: CARAHRLAGRGTDTQYF

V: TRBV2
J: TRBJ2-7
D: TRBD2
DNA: TGTGCCAGCAGAAAATCTAGCGGGAGGGGAGAGGGTGACGAGCAGTACTTC
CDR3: CASRKSSGRGEGDEQYF

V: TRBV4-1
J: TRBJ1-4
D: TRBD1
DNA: TGCGCCAGCAGCCAAGCGACAGGGGGAATTGAAAAACTGTTTTTT
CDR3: CASSQATGGIEKLFF

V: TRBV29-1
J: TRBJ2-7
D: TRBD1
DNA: TGCAGCGTTTGGGACAGCGGAACTCTCTACGAGCAGTACTTC
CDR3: CSVWDSGTLYEQYF

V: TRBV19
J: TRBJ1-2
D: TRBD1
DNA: TGTGCCAGTAGTATGTCTCCCAGGGGGCACCATGGCTACACCTTC
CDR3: CASSMSPRGHHGYTF

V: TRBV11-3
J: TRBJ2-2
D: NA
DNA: TGTGCCAGCAGCTTAAGGGGGGGAGACACCGGGGAGCTGTTTTTT
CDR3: CASSLRGGDTGELFF

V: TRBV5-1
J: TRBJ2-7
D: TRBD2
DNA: TGCGCCAGCAGCTTGGCGGGGCGGGGGAACTCCTACGAGCAGTACTTC
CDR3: CASSLAGRGNSYEQYF

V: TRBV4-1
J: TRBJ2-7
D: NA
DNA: TGCGCCAGCAGCCAGATGGCGACTAGAAGGACTCCTTACGAGCAGTACTTC
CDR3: CASSQMATRRTPYEQYF

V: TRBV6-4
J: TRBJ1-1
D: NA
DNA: TGTGCCAGCAGCAGGTCCATGAACACTGAAGCTTTCTTT
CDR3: CASSRSMNTEAFF

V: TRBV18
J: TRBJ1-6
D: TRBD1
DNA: TGTGCCAGCTCAGCGACAGGGGGTGCCGCTAATTCACCCCTCCACTTT
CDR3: CASSATGGAANSPLHF

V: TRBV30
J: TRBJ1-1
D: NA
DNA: TGTGCCTGGAGAAATGGACAGTGGACTAACACTGAAGCTTTCTTT
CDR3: CAWRNGQWTNTEAFF

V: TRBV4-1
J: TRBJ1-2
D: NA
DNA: TGCGCCAGCAGCCAAGATGAAAGGGGGTTCTATGGCTACACCTTC
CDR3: CASSQDERGFYGYTF

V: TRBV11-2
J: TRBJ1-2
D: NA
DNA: TGTGCCAGCAGCTTAGGGTCGTCGAGCGGCTATGGCTACACCTTC
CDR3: CASSLGSSSGYGYTF

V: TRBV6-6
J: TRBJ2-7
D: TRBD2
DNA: TGTGCCAGCAGCGTGGAGGAGGGAGCGGGGCCCTACGAGCAGTACTTC
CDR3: CASSVEEGAGPYEQYF

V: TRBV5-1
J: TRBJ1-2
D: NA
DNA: TGCGCCAGCAGCTTGGCCCCGAGGGGAGGGGGACCTAACTATGGCTACACCTTC
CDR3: CASSLAPRGGGPNYGYTF

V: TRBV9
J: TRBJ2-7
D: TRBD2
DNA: TGTGCCAGCAGCGTAGCTGTGGGAGGGAACTACGAGCAGTACTTC
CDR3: CASSVAVGGNYEQYF

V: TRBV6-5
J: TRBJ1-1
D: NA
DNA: TGTGCCAGCACCCCGAGGGGGATAGGGGCTGAAGCTTTCTTT
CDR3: CASTPRGIGAEAFF

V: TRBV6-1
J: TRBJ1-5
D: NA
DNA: TGTGCCAGCAGTGGGCTCCAGAGCAATCAGCCCCAGCATTTT
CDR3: CASSGLQSNQPQHF

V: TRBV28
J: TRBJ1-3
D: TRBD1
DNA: TGTGCCAGCAGTGGGACAGGCCCTGGAAACACCATATATTTT
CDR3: CASSGTGPGNTIYF

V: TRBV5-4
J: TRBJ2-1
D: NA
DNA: TGTGCCAGCAGCTTGGACGGGGGCTCCTACAATGAGCAGTTCTTC
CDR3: CASSLDGGSYNEQFF

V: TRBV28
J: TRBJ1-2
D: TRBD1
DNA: TGTGCCAGCAGTTACCTGGTGGGGACAGGGAACTATGGCTACACCTTC
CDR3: CASSYLVGTGNYGYTF

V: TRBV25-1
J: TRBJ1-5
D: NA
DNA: TGTGCCAGCAGTGAAGCTATTACCAGGTATAGCAATCAGCCCCAGCATTTT
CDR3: CASSEAITRYSNQPQHF

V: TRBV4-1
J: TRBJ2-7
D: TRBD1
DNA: TGCGCCAGCAGCCTAGAATCGGACAGGGCCTCAAAATCCTACGAGCAGTACTTC
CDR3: CASSLESDRASKSYEQYF

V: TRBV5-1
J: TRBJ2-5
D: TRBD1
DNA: TGCGCCAGCAGCTTGGGACAGGGGATGGGGGAGACCCAGTACTTC
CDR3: CASSLGQGMGETQYF

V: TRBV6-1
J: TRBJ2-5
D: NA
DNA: TGTGCCGGAGGGGACCTTGGAGTCGGCCAAGAGACCCAGTACTTC
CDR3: CAGGDLGVGQETQYF

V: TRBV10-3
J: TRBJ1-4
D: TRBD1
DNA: TGTGCCATCAGTGAGTCTACAGGGGGTGGTGAAAAACTGTTTTTT
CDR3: CAISESTGGGEKLFF

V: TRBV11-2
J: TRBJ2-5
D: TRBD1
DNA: TGTGCCAGCAGACGAGCCGGGACAGGGGGTCAAGAGACCCAGTACTTC
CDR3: CASRRAGTGGQETQYF

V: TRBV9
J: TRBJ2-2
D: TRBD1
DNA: TGTGCCAGCAGCAGGGGGACAGCAAACACCGGGGAGCTGTTTTTT
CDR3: CASSRGTANTGELFF

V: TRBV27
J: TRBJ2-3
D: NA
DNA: TGTGCCAGCAGTTTCCTCCCAGGGGTCACAGATACGCAGTATTTT
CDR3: CASSFLPGVTDTQYF

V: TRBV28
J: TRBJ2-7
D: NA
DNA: TGTGCCAGCAGAACCGGGACACACGGCTACGAGCAGTACTTC
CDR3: CASRTGTHGYEQYF

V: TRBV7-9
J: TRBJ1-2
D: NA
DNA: TGTGCCAGCAGCTTAAGGGGTCGGGCGCGCGTAGGGGAAAGCTATGGCTACACCTTC
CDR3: CASSLRGRARVGESYGYTF

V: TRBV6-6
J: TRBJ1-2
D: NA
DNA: TGTGCCAGCAGTGCTCAGGGGACGAACTATGGCTACACCTTC
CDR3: CASSAQGTNYGYTF

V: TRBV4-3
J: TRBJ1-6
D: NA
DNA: TGCGCCAGCAGCCAAGTCCCTCCCAGGTTCTCACCCCTCCACTTT
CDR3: CASSQVPPRFSPLHF

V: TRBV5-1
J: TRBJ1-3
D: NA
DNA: TGCGCCAGCGGTCTAAACGGAAACACCATATATTTT
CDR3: CASGLNGNTIYF

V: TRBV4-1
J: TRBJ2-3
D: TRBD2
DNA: TGCGCCAGCAGCCAAGATCTGGATAGCGGGCTAAATACGCAGTATTTT
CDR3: CASSQDLDSGLNTQYF

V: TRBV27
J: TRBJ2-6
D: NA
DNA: TGTGCCAGCAGTTCGTCAACAGGGATCCGTGGGGCCAACGTCCTGACTTTC
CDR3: CASSSSTGIRGANVLTF

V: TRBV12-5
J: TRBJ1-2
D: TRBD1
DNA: TGTGCTAGTGGTTTGGACAGGGGAAGTCCCCTTTATGGCTACACCTTC
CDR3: CASGLDRGSPLYGYTF